Included here is one T cell receptor (beta chain) sequence, with context. Its antigen is unknown. Base qualities were left out, and no much larger clone turns up one base away. This sample was taken from a study of shared T cell receptors in the human thymus (dated by TCRdb to the early 2020s). Regarding the complete study: The study examined how self-reactive, shared T-cell receptor alpha chains are generated in the human thymus.

The germline V gene (reference sequence) specifies LNHDA as CDR1 and SQIVND as CDR2. Measured from the cysteine to the phenylalanine, the CDR3 is 13 residues long. Only the CDR3 portion is preserved as DNA: 39 bases, with reading frame beginning at the first base. V and J lose 8 bases and 0 bases, and a span of 7 bases separates them. The receptor library was made with the immunoSEQ multiplex PCR assay. TCRdb stores this immuneACCESS table with in-frame sequences only. Part of the clones is absent; in the studies checked, under half of the shortfall reflects unresolved V genes, and no reason is known for the rest. The sample table shows 55,000 to 75,000 clones, and roughly 96% are seen once. The ten largest clones take up less than 0.04% of the sample.

The sequence derives from a human donor. The sequenced sample was thymocytes. Recombination joined TRBV19 with TRBJ1-4, with the D gene too uncertain to name. The nucleotides read TGTGCCAGTCTAAATGCAACTAATGAAAAACTGTTTTTT. This yields the protein CASLNATNEKLFF.